The 24 T cell receptor beta chains presented below share a single source sample, sequenced in a study of blood T cells in healthy people across ages. PCR was performed a second time for about 6 to 11 cycles using a sample-barcoded 5' primer and a J-beta primer mix. TCRdb used MiXCR to reprocess the 5' RACE reads, holding one entry per CDR3 protein. The sample shows 700,000 to 850,000 distinct CDR3 sequences, about 36% of them seen only once. The sequencing sample was made of blood. The source is a man in his late teens or twenties in good health.

The chain has TRBV6-1 and TRBJ1-2; D might be TRBD1 (6 bases). The length of the CDR3 is 12 residues. The germline V gene encodes CDR1 MNHNS and CDR2 SASEGT. Trimming cost V 8 bases and J 4 bases, with 11 bases left between them. The CDR3 here is CASADRIYGYTF. CDR3 bases: TGTGCCAGCGCAGACAGGATCTATGGCTACACCTTC.

This chain uses TRBV20-1 with TRBJ1-4; D call uncertain. Germline assignment: CDR1 DFQATT and CDR2 SNEGSKA (reference sequence). V lost 3 bases, J lost 14 bases, and 13 bases lay in between. There are 11 residues in the CDR3. CDR3 bases: TGCAGTGCTAGGGCGGACCTGGGGCTGTTTTTT. This encodes CSARADLGLFF.

This clonotype has just a few counts. The gene calls are TRBV5-5 and TRBJ1-4, with D hard to call. Germline V gene sequence: CDR1 SGHKS, CDR2 YYEKEE (reference sequence). Trimming pared 5 bases from V and 2 bases from J, leaving 16 bases between. This CDR3 has 16 residues. CDR3 bases: TGTGCCAGCAGTTTGACTCTTGAGGCGACTAATGAAAAACTGTTTTTT. Amino acids: CASSLTLEATNEKLFF.

The sample holds a few counts of this clonotype. The V and J genes are TRBV7-2 and TRBJ2-5; 8 nucleotides match TRBD2. Matching the DNA end better, TRBJ2-7 makes the J call doubtful. The V gene's germline CDR1 is SGHTA and CDR2 FQGNSA. This CDR3 is 13 amino acids long. The CDR3 DNA reads as TGTGCCAGCAGCTCCGGGACTAGTCTCGAGCAGTACTTC. Amino acid sequence: CASSSGTSLEQYF.

The V call is TRBV10-3, the J call TRBJ1-5; a possible D gene is TRBD1 (6 bases). Germline assignment: CDR1 ENHRY and CDR2 SYGVKD. The CDR3 extends over 12 amino acids. Between the trimmed V and J ends, which lost 2 bases and 15 bases, there was a span of 14 bases. This CDR3 is CAISEGEGGWHF. The CDR3 DNA is TGTGCCATCAGTGAGGGGGAGGGGGGCTGGCATTTT.

As to this clonotype: One base away lies a much larger clone, so this may be a sequencing read error. The chain has TRBV20-1 and TRBJ2-5; D not resolved. This CDR3 spans 11 amino acids. CDR1 is DFQATT and CDR2 is SNEGSKA in the germline V gene (reference sequence). CDR3 sequence: CSSRDIGTQYF. The CDR3 region has the DNA TGCAGTTCTAGAGATATTGGGACCCAGTACTTC.

A note on this clonotype: A read error may account for a junction end that differs from germline. This sequence joins TRBV6-5 and TRBJ2-1; no definite D call. The CDR3 runs 12 residues. Germline lookup yields CDR1 MNHEY and CDR2 SVGAGI. CDR3 loop: CASNYDYNEQFF. The CDR3 bases are TGTGCCAGCAATTACGACTACAATGAGCAGTTCTTC.

The chain is built from TRBV5-1 and TRBJ1-1; D uncertain. V was trimmed by 4 bases and J by 4 bases, leaving 17 bases between them. From germline, CDR1 is SGHRS and CDR2 YFSETQ. The CDR3 length is 15 residues. The CDR3 is CASSAIQSGGTEAFF. Here the CDR3 DNA reads TGCGCCAGCAGCGCTATACAGTCAGGAGGCACTGAAGCTTTCTTT.

V usage is TRBV10-3 and J usage is TRBJ2-3, with D perhaps matching TRBD1 (5 bases). V was shortened by 8 bases and J by 0 bases, with 21 bases between the two germline ends. Germline CDR1 is ENHRY and CDR2 is SYGVKD. This CDR3 region has 17 residues. As DNA, the CDR3 is TGTGCCATCCCTCCCCTTCTCGACAGAGTAAGCACAGATACGCAGTATTTT. It translates to CAIPPLLDRVSTDTQYF.

This clonotype showed up many times. The chain is built from TRBV29-1 and TRBJ1-2, with 10 bases fitting TRBD1. The CDR3 extends over 12 amino acids. V trimming: 4 bases; J trimming: 4 bases; junction bases outside the gene matches: 0. Germline V gene lookup returns CDR1 SQVTM and CDR2 ANQGSEA. CDR3 loop: CSVGTGGYGYTF. The CDR3 coding sequence is TGCAGCGTTGGGACAGGGGGCTATGGCTACACCTTC.

The V and J genes are TRBV4-2 and TRBJ1-5, with D uncertain. The length of the CDR3 is 16 residues. Germline V lookup: CDR1 LGHNA, CDR2 YNFKEQ. Trimming pared 0 bases from V and 0 bases from J, leaving 9 bases between. In nucleotides, the CDR3 is TGTGCCAGCAGCCAAGAGGCACTTAGTAGCAATCAGCCCCAGCATTTT. Its translation is CASSQEALSSNQPQHF.

The sample holds a few counts of this clonotype. The chain combines TRBV15 with TRBJ1-5; the D is unclear. V lost 5 bases, J lost 1 base, and 9 bases lay in between. CDR1 is LNHNV and CDR2 is YYDKDF in the germline V gene (reference sequence). The length of the CDR3 is 14 residues. CDR3 nucleotide sequence: TGTGCCACCAGCGTTGACGCGAGCAATCAGCCCCAGCATTTT. Protein sequence: CATSVDASNQPQHF.

This clonotype has a count of ten or more. The chain joins TRBV28 to TRBJ2-3; TRBD1 might be the D (5 bases). The V gene lost 3 bases and the J gene lost 2 bases, with 6 bases spanning the gap. The CDR3 has 13 amino acids. CDR1 and CDR2 (germline): MDHEN, SYDVKM. The CDR3 loop is CASSLTATDTQYF. The CDR3, as DNA: TGTGCCAGCAGTTTGACAGCCACAGATACGCAGTATTTT.

This clonotype was counted only a few times. The genes are TRBV13 and TRBJ2-7; no definite D call. There are 14 residues in the CDR3. CDR1 is PRHDT and CDR2 is FYEKMQ in the germline V gene (reference sequence). V was shortened by 2 bases and J by 2 bases, with 10 bases between the two germline ends. The chain's CDR3 is CASSLFQQAYEQYF. CDR3 DNA: TGTGCCAGCAGCTTATTCCAGCAGGCCTACGAGCAGTACTTC.

Concerning this clonotype: A much larger clonotype is one base distant, so this may be a read error. This chain joins TRBV7-2 and TRBJ2-4; D gene uncertain. The last part of the DNA fits TRBJ2-5 better; the J call may be wrong. The CDR3 loop spans 13 amino acids. Germline CDR1 is SGHTA and CDR2 is FQGNSA. The CDR3 region has the DNA TGTGCCAGCAGCCCGCGGCACCAAGGGACCCAGTACTTC. This sequence encodes CASSPRHQGTQYF.

This clonotype occurred a few times. The J gene is TRBJ2-1, the V gene TRBV20-1; 8 nucleotides agree with TRBD2. With 3 bases clipped from V and 9 bases from J, the junction kept 4 bases outside the gene matches. Germline V gene sequence: CDR1 DFQATT, CDR2 SNEGSKA (reference sequence). CDR3 length: 12 residues. The DNA of the CDR3 is TGCAGTGCTAGCGGGGGGGCTTGTGAGCAGTTCTTC. It is translated as CSASGGACEQFF.

The chain carries TRBV2 and TRBJ2-3; TRBD2 agrees at 11 bases. The CDR3 has 15 amino acids. Germline CDR1 is SNHLY and CDR2 is FYNNEI. Germline trimming cut 6 bases from V and 6 bases from J; bases unmatched to any gene: 8. The CDR3 coding sequence is TGTGCCAGCAGCCTTAGCGGGGGGGGCGGGGATACGCAGTATTTT. Protein sequence: CASSLSGGGGDTQYF.

This clonotype was observed a handful of times. The chain employs TRBV28 and TRBJ2-3, with 7 bases aligning to TRBD1. The CDR3 spans 17 residues. The ends lost 6 bases at V and 0 bases at J; junction bases unmatched: 12. The V gene's germline CDR1 is MDHEN and CDR2 SYDVKM. The CDR3 coding sequence is TGTGCCAGCAGCTCCGCAGGGGGTGGGCCGAGCACAGATACGCAGTATTTT. Translated: CASSSAGGGPSTDTQYF.

The rearrangement uses TRBV27 and TRBJ1-1; a weak D match, TRBD1 (6 bases). V shed 3 bases and J shed 5 bases, with 13 bases lying between them. CDR3 length: 14 residues. Germline V CDR1 and CDR2: MNHEY, SMNVEV (reference sequence). The chain's CDR3 is CASSFNRALTEAFF. Here the CDR3 DNA reads TGTGCCAGCAGTTTTAACAGGGCTTTGACTGAAGCTTTCTTT.

The chain recombines TRBV5-1 with TRBJ2-2; D is undetermined. The ends were cut back, 1 base at V and 2 bases at J, with 21 bases in the middle. The CDR3 is made up of 19 amino acids. The germline CDR1 and CDR2 sequences are SGHRS and YFSETQ. CDR3 DNA sequence: TGCGCCAGCAGCTTGCGGCTACAGTCTCGCTTAAACAACACCGGGGAGCTGTTTTTT. This codes for CASSLRLQSRLNNTGELFF.

The sample holds a few counts of this clonotype. The chain recombines TRBV12-3 or TRBV12-4 with TRBJ1-2, with TRBD1 as a possible D gene (6 bases). CDR3 size: 13 residues. V lost 8 bases and J 4 bases, leaving 14 bases between the germline ends. The CDR3 loop reads CASDQQGGYGYTF. The CDR3 DNA sequence: TGTGCCAGCGACCAACAGGGAGGCTATGGCTACACCTTC.

The chain combines TRBV5-1 with TRBJ1-4; the D gene is possibly TRBD1 (6 bases). The CDR3 covers 16 residues. V was cut by 0 bases and J by 12 bases, with 21 bases left in between. Looked up from germline, CDR1 is SGHRS and CDR2 is YFSETQ. This CDR3 reads CASSLENRDSRVELFF. In DNA, the CDR3 is TGCGCCAGCAGCTTGGAGAACAGGGACTCCAGGGTGGAACTGTTTTTT.

This clonotype was counted once. This chain joins TRBV7-2 and TRBJ2-1, with D uncertain. The DNA end is more similar to TRBJ2-7, so the J call may be wrong. The CDR3 totals 13 residues. CDR1 and CDR2 (germline): SGHTA, FQGNSA. CDR3 nucleotide sequence: TGTGCCAGCAGCCTCTTCGTCTACAATGAGCAGTACTTC. Protein sequence: CASSLFVYNEQYF.

The sample holds many counts of this clonotype. The chain has TRBV20-1 and TRBJ2-5; 10 bases are a match to TRBD2. Per the germline V gene, CDR1 is DFQATT and CDR2 is SNEGSKA (reference sequence). V was clipped by 5 bases and J by 2 bases; unmatched bases: 2. The CDR3 is 13 amino acids. The CDR3 DNA reads as TGCAGTGCTGTTAGCGGGGGGCAAGAGACCCAGTACTTC. Translation gives CSAVSGGQETQYF.